These 12 T cell receptor beta chains were sequenced from one sample in a study of cytomegalovirus exposure and HLA in healthy donors. The primer mix had 60 Vbeta and 13 Jbeta primers. Method: immunoSEQ multiplex PCR; TCRdb's copy keeps in-frame clones and lacks some. The data show over 100,000 clones, 63% seen once. Sequencing input: PBMCs. All receptors derive from a man aged 40-49 years in good health and CMV-seropositive.

This sequence joins TRBV5-1 and TRBJ1-4; TRBD1 matches 10 bases. Germline V gene lookup returns CDR1 SGHRS and CDR2 YFSETQ. CDR3 length: 14 amino acids. After removal of 4 bases from V and 7 bases from J, the junction contained 4 bases not matched to a gene. CDR3 region: CASSAGDRGEKLFF. The CDR3 bases are TGCGCCAGCAGCGCGGGGGACAGGGGTGAAAAACTGTTTTTT. Full variable domain (missing parts from reference TRBV5-1 and TRBJ1-4): KAGVTQTPRYLIKTRGQQVTLSCSPISGHRSVSWYQQTPGQGLQFLFEYFSETQRNKGNFPGRFSGRQFSNSRSEMNVSTLELGDSALYLCASSAGDRGEKLFFGSGTQLSVL.

The chain combines TRBV10-3 with TRBJ2-5; the match to TRBD2 covers 8 bases. The trim removed 7 bases at V and 5 bases at J, leaving 6 bases unmatched. From germline, CDR1 is ENHRY and CDR2 SYGVKD. The CDR3 runs to 13 residues. The CDR3 protein is CAITAGGGETQYF. DNA for the CDR3: TGTGCCATCACTGCGGGAGGCGGGGAGACCCAGTACTTC.

V is TRBV29-1 and J is TRBJ2-2; 7 bases match TRBD1. This CDR3 is 15 amino acids long. Losses at the gene ends were 6 bases for V and 1 base for J; bases not matched to a gene: 8. Germline V CDR1 and CDR2: SQVTM, ANQGSEA. The CDR3, as DNA: TGCAGCGTCCACACCCGACAGGGGAACACCGGGGAGCTGTTTTTT. This codes for CSVHTRQGNTGELFF.

This chain uses TRBV23-1 with TRBJ1-2; D not certain. Being an ORF, TRBV23-1 has a function that is uncertain. The CDR3 length is 13 residues. The V end lost 4 bases, the J end lost 5 bases, and 11 bases lay between the germline ends. This chain's CDR3 is CASSPDGEYGYTF. For the CDR3, the DNA is TGCGCCAGCAGTCCCGACGGGGAGTATGGCTACACCTTC.

The chain joins TRBV7-9 to TRBJ2-1, with 10 bases identical to TRBD2. Unmatched junction bases numbered 4, after V lost 3 bases and J lost 2 bases. CDR1 and CDR2 (germline): SEHNR, FQNEAQ (reference sequence). The CDR3 contains 16 residues. The CDR3, as DNA: TGTGCCAGCAGCTTGACTAGCGGGTTTCCCTACAATGAGCAGTTCTTC. Amino acid sequence: CASSLTSGFPYNEQFF.

This sequence joins TRBV7-6 and TRBJ2-5, with TRBD2 as a possible D gene (6 bases). Germline V lookup: CDR1 SGHVS, CDR2 FNYEAQ. The germline V and J ends were trimmed by 5 bases and 9 bases, with 13 bases remaining between them. The CDR3 totals 12 residues. Here the CDR3 DNA reads TGTGCCAGCAGCCCCCGGCCGGGGGCCCAGTACTTC. Encoded protein: CASSPRPGAQYF.

The chain couples TRBV28 to TRBJ2-3, with a weak D call TRBD1 (5 bases). Trimming removed 3 bases from V and 1 base from J, with 14 bases in between. The CDR3 length is 16 residues. Looked up from germline, CDR1 is MDHEN and CDR2 is SYDVKM. The CDR3 DNA follows: TGTGCCAGCAGTTTCCCGCCAGGGTCGGGCACAGATACGCAGTATTTT. Protein sequence: CASSFPPGSGTDTQYF.

In its sample, this clone was seen a few times. The genes are TRBV4-3 and TRBJ2-5, with D maybe TRBD2 (6 bases). CDR1 is LGHNA and CDR2 is YSLEER in the germline V gene. V was trimmed by 1 base and J by 2 bases, leaving 20 bases between them. The CDR3 contains 18 residues. The CDR3 reads CASSQGGAGLALQETQYF. The DNA for the CDR3 is TGCGCCAGCAGCCAAGGAGGAGCCGGTCTAGCGCTTCAAGAGACCCAGTACTTC.

The rearrangement uses TRBV5-1 and TRBJ2-5; TRBD2 matches 12 bases. With 4 bases clipped from V and 3 bases from J, the junction kept 7 bases outside the gene matches. This CDR3 region has 16 residues. Germline-derived CDR1 and CDR2 are SGHRS and YFSETQ. CDR3 protein: CASSPLTSGREETQYF. In DNA, the CDR3 is TGCGCCAGCAGCCCGTTGACTAGCGGGAGAGAAGAGACCCAGTACTTC.

This clone was detected only a few times. The J gene is TRBJ2-7, the V gene TRBV7-2; 14 nucleotides line up with TRBD2. The ends lost 1 base at V and 6 bases at J; junction bases unmatched: 11. Germline loops: CDR1 SGHTA, CDR2 FQGNSA. This CDR3 spans 18 amino acids. As DNA, the CDR3 is TGTGCCAGCAGCTTAGATCCGGGACTAGCGGGGGCACTGGGCGAGCAGTACTTC. Its translation is CASSLDPGLAGALGEQYF.

The chain uses TRBV19 and TRBJ1-4, with D unclear. Trimming cost V 3 bases and J 6 bases, with 8 bases left between them. The CDR3 length is 13 residues. The germline gives CDR1 LNHDA, CDR2 SQIVND (reference sequence). The DNA of the CDR3 is TGTGCCAGTAGTATTTCGGGGTATGAAAAACTGTTTTTT. Translation: CASSISGYEKLFF.

The chain combines TRBV7-8 with TRBJ2-2, with 7 bases lining up with TRBD2. Germline CDR1 and CDR2: SGHVS and FQNEAQ. This CDR3 has 15 residues. The V and J ends lost 3 bases and 4 bases, in that order; junction bases with no gene match: 5. The CDR3 DNA is TGTGCCAGCAGCTTCCAACTAGCGACCACCGGGGAGCTGTTTTTT. Translating it yields CASSFQLATTGELFF.